These 18 T cell receptor beta chains share one sample of origin, sequenced in a study of radiation and T cells in renal cell carcinoma. Libraries were prepared by immunoSEQ multiplex PCR; TCRdb keeps only in-frame clonotypes and omits some of them. The table shows some 150,000 clones, with more than 70% occurring only once. The sample's time point: baseline pretreatment blood. Treatment described: 15 Gy SBRT to primary tumor, nephrectomy 4 weeks later. The sequences come from blood, collected from a patient whose treatment included radiotherapy and nephrectomy. All receptors come from a woman in her forties or fifties with renal cell carcinoma.

J is TRBJ2-5 and V is TRBV9, with 8 bases fitting TRBD2. The V segment lost 0 bases and the J segment 5 bases; nucleotides outside the gene matches: 3. Per germline, CDR1 SGDLS and CDR2 YYNGEE. This CDR3 spans 14 amino acids. The CDR3 DNA sequence: TGTGCCAGCAGCGTAGCAATAGCGGGGGAGACCCAGTACTTC. Translated: CASSVAIAGETQYF.

V is TRBV6-1 and J is TRBJ1-2; maybe TRBD1 (6 bases). The CDR3 contains 17 residues. Per the germline V gene, CDR1 is MNHNS and CDR2 is SASEGT. The germline V and J ends were trimmed by 3 bases and 8 bases, with 25 bases remaining between them. CDR3 bases: TGTGCCAGCAGTGAGGGTCCTACCTCGGGACACGGGGCCGGCTACACCTTC. Encoded protein: CASSEGPTSGHGAGYTF.

Comment on this clone: The sample has other DNA sequences that encode this CDR3 too. The V and J genes are TRBV2 and TRBJ2-3, with D perhaps matching TRBD1 (5 bases). The V end lost 1 base, the J end lost 0 bases, and 8 bases lay between the germline ends. The V gene's germline CDR1 is SNHLY and CDR2 FYNNEI. This CDR3 is built from 15 residues. Written as DNA, the CDR3 is TGTGCCAGCAGTGAAGAGGGGCTTAGCACAGATACGCAGTATTTT. It encodes CASSEEGLSTDTQYF. Complete variable domain (other parts from reference TRBV2 and TRBJ2-3): EPEVTQTPSHQVTQMGQEVILRCVPISNHLYFYWYRQILGQKVEFLVSFYNNEISEKSEIFDDQFSVERPDGSNFTLKIRSTKLEDSAMYFCASSEEGLSTDTQYFGPGTRLTVL.

The chain couples TRBV6-5 to TRBJ1-1; no reliable D call. The CDR3 is made up of 13 amino acids. Between the trimmed V and J ends, which lost 2 bases and 0 bases, there was a span of 4 bases. CDR1 and CDR2 from the germline V gene are MNHEY and SVGAGI. CDR3 in amino acids: CASSYNLNTEAFF. The CDR3 DNA is TGTGCCAGCAGTTACAATTTGAACACTGAAGCTTTCTTT.

V gene TRBV15 combines with J gene TRBJ2-3; no clear D. Germline V gene lookup returns CDR1 LNHNV and CDR2 YYDKDF (reference sequence). CDR3 length: 16 amino acids. Trimming removed 0 bases from V and 3 bases from J, with 13 bases in between. CDR3 DNA sequence: TGTGCCACCAGCAGAGATCTGGCAGGTTTAACAGATACGCAGTATTTT. Its translation is CATSRDLAGLTDTQYF.

This sequence joins TRBV6-5 and TRBJ2-5; 10 bases match TRBD1. CDR1 is MNHEY and CDR2 is SVGAGI in the germline V gene. This CDR3 has 15 residues. The V and J ends lost 6 bases and 4 bases, in that order; junction bases with no gene match: 8. The CDR3 bases are TGTGCCAGCAGAACCCCGACAGGGGGCCCAGAGACCCAGTACTTC. This sequence encodes CASRTPTGGPETQYF.

V gene TRBV5-1 combines with J gene TRBJ2-5; D may match TRBD1 or TRBD2 (5 bases each). Germline V gives CDR1 SGHRS, CDR2 YFSETQ. V was clipped by 4 bases and J by 2 bases, with 9 bases between them. The CDR3 is 13 amino acids. The CDR3 nucleotides are TGCGCCAGCAGCAGGGACCAACAAGAGACCCAGTACTTC. Translated, it gives CASSRDQQETQYF.

The V call is TRBV4-2, the J call TRBJ1-1, with D unclear. Between the trimmed V and J ends, which lost 2 bases and 1 base, there was a span of 8 bases. Germline V lookup: CDR1 LGHNA, CDR2 YNFKEQ. This CDR3 has 14 residues. The CDR3 DNA is TGTGCCAGCAGCCAAAAGTGGGGGAACACTGAAGCTTTCTTT. Its translation: CASSQKWGNTEAFF.

The chain employs TRBV5-6 and TRBJ2-7, with 8 bases matching TRBD1. Unmatched junction bases numbered 10, after V lost 5 bases and J lost 3 bases. CDR3 length: 15 residues. Germline loops: CDR1 SGHDT, CDR2 YYEEEE. In DNA form, the CDR3 reads TGTGCCAGCAGATTCGGACAGGGTGGTATCTACGAGCAGTACTTC. Translating it yields CASRFGQGGIYEQYF.

The DNA for the CDR3 is TGTGCCAGCAGCCTGGATCAGGGCACTGGCTACACCTTC. It codes for CASSLDQGTGYTF. J is TRBJ1-2 and V is TRBV7-9; D is perhaps TRBD1 (5 bases). Trimming shortened V by 5 bases and J by 7 bases, and 14 bases separated the two germline ends. The CDR3 is 13 residues long. Looked up from germline, CDR1 is SEHNR and CDR2 is FQNEAQ (reference sequence).

This clone was found once. The chain's CDR3 is CASSLDSSGNTIYF. As DNA, the CDR3 is TGTGCCAGTAGTCTGGACAGCTCTGGAAACACCATATATTTT. The chain has TRBV19 and TRBJ1-3; maybe TRBD1 (6 bases). Germline V CDR1 and CDR2: LNHDA, SQIVND (reference sequence). The V and J ends lost 5 bases and 0 bases respectively, with 8 bases between them. The CDR3 sequence is 14 residues long.

As DNA, the CDR3 is TGTGCCAGTAGTATTCAGCCCTCGGGGACTGAAGCTTTCTTT. Residues: CASSIQPSGTEAFF. The chain links TRBV19 to TRBJ1-1; the D is unclear. This CDR3 is 14 amino acids long. Trimming pared 3 bases from V and 5 bases from J, leaving 13 bases between. CDR1 is LNHDA and CDR2 is SQIVND in the germline V gene (reference sequence).

The gene calls are TRBV6-5 and TRBJ2-7; tentatively, D is TRBD1 or TRBD2 (5 bases each). CDR1 MNHEY and CDR2 SVGAGI come from the germline V gene. This CDR3 contains 14 residues. Trimming took 5 bases from V and 2 from J, leaving 13 bases between them. As DNA, the CDR3 is TGTGCCAGCAGTCTCCGGGACGGACCCTACGAGCAGTACTTC. Protein product: CASSLRDGPYEQYF.

The chain carries TRBV9 and TRBJ1-4; 7 nucleotides match TRBD1. This CDR3 has 16 residues. V shed 0 bases, J shed 4 bases, and the junction held 6 bases outside the gene matches. From germline, CDR1 is SGDLS and CDR2 YYNGEE. The CDR3 DNA follows: TGTGCCAGCAGCGTAGACCCGGGACAGAATAATGAAAAACTGTTTTTT. Its protein product is CASSVDPGQNNEKLFF.

The genes are TRBV7-9 and TRBJ2-5; TRBD1 might be the D (6 bases). Trimming took off 4 bases at V and 2 bases at J, with 14 bases between the two ends. CDR1 SEHNR and CDR2 FQNEAQ come from the germline V gene (reference sequence). The CDR3 is 15 amino acids. CDR3 DNA sequence: TGTGCCAGCAGCTCGCCCGGACAGCTACAAGAGACCCAGTACTTC. It codes for CASSSPGQLQETQYF.

This chain connects TRBV6-5 to TRBJ2-1, with TRBD2 as a possible D gene (6 bases). CDR1 is MNHEY and CDR2 is SVGAGI in the germline V gene. V lost 2 bases and J lost 3, with 8 bases in between. The CDR3 contains 14 residues. The CDR3 region is CASSYGGVYNEQFF. The CDR3 DNA reads TGTGCCAGCAGTTACGGCGGGGTCTACAATGAGCAGTTCTTC.

The chain couples TRBV6-5 to TRBJ1-2; TRBD1 is a possible D gene (5 bases). Trimming cost V 2 bases and J 5 bases, with 15 bases left between them. Germline V gene data show CDR1 as MNHEY and CDR2 as SVGAGI. This CDR3 is 15 amino acids long. This CDR3 reads CASSYGAGSWYGYTF. CDR3 in DNA: TGTGCCAGCAGTTACGGGGCAGGGAGTTGGTATGGCTACACCTTC.

V usage is TRBV5-1 and J usage is TRBJ2-3; 9 positions match TRBD2. There are 16 residues in the CDR3. J was trimmed by 3 bases and V by 4 bases; bases with no gene match: 9. Germline V gene sequence: CDR1 SGHRS, CDR2 YFSETQ. This CDR3 reads CASSHRSGGFTDTQYF. CDR3 nucleotides: TGCGCCAGCAGCCACCGTAGCGGGGGTTTTACAGATACGCAGTATTTT.